Shown below are 14 T cell receptor beta chains from a single sample sequenced in a study of human versus mouse CDR3 diversity and MHC coevolution. TCRdb's table, derived via immunoSEQ multiplex PCR, lists solely in-frame clones and lacks some. There are about 83,000 clones in the sample; just under 95% occur only once, and roughly 0.15% lies in the top ten. Sequenced: naive CD4+ T cells from blood. Subset meaning: CD45RO-negative CD62L-positive naive CD4 T cells. The receptors shown here come from a person aged 30 to 69 in good health.

DNA of the CDR3: TGTGCCAGCTCACCCGGGACAGGGGTCCCACCCCTCCACTTT. Its protein product is CASSPGTGVPPLHF. This chain uses TRBV18 with TRBJ1-6; TRBD1 matches 10 bases. J was trimmed by 11 bases and V by 3 bases; bases with no gene match: 4. This CDR3 has 14 residues. Germline loops: CDR1 KGHSH, CDR2 LQKENI.

The chain is built from TRBV9 and TRBJ1-1; D may be TRBD1 (6 bases). This CDR3 contains 14 residues. CDR1 is SGDLS, CDR2 YYNGEE, per germline. V gave up 4 bases and J gave up 4 bases, with 14 bases separating them. DNA of the CDR3: TGTGCCAGCAGCAAACTGGACAGTGGCACTGAAGCTTTCTTT. Translated: CASSKLDSGTEAFF.

The chain has TRBV7-2 and TRBJ1-5, with 7 positions matching TRBD1. The germline V gene has CDR1 SGHTA and CDR2 FQGNSA. The CDR3 contains 15 residues. The V and J ends lost 7 bases and 7 bases, in that order; junction bases with no gene match: 13. CDR3 bases: TGTGCCAGCACCTTTCGACAGGGTGTTGGGCAGCCCCAGCATTTT. Encoded protein: CASTFRQGVGQPQHF.

The J gene is TRBJ1-4, the V gene TRBV4-1; 8 nucleotides align to TRBD1. This CDR3 has 15 residues. Germline values: CDR1 MGHRA, CDR2 YSYEKL. Trimming removed 0 bases from V and 10 bases from J; junction bases left unmatched: 7. CDR3 DNA sequence: TGCGCCAGCAGCCAAGATTGGACAGGGAGTAGAAAACTGTTTTTT. Translating it yields CASSQDWTGSRKLFF.

The V call is TRBV4-1, the J call TRBJ1-1; TRBD1 is a possible D gene (5 bases). This CDR3 is 16 amino acids long. Germline loops: CDR1 MGHRA, CDR2 YSYEKL. V lost 4 bases, J lost 5 bases, and 20 bases lay in between. The CDR3 loop is CASSRLGQVVYTEAFF. In nucleotides, the CDR3 is TGCGCCAGCAGCCGTCTCGGACAAGTAGTTTATACTGAAGCTTTCTTT.

The chain has TRBV30 and TRBJ2-7; 9 bases agree with TRBD2. The CDR3 extends over 20 amino acids. Germline CDR1 and CDR2: GTSNPN and SVGIG (reference sequence). The junction had 32 bases not matched to a gene; V was cut back by 8 bases and J by 6 bases. The CDR3 sequence is CALERYKSSGRAPAWSEQYF. The CDR3 DNA sequence: TGTGCCCTGGAAAGATATAAGAGTAGCGGGAGAGCCCCCGCTTGGAGCGAGCAGTACTTC.

This clone was detected only once. This chain links TRBV5-4 with TRBJ2-1, with 9 bases that match TRBD2. CDR3 length: 15 residues. V dropped 4 bases and J dropped 7; count of bases not matched to a gene: 9. Germline-derived CDR1 and CDR2 are SGHNT and YYREEE (reference sequence). CDR3 loop: CASSVVAGGNNEQFF. In DNA form, the CDR3 reads TGTGCCAGCAGCGTCGTGGCGGGGGGGAATAATGAGCAGTTCTTC.

The chain employs TRBV21-1 and TRBJ2-7; TRBD1 reflects the table's D call only, with no check against the DNA. TRBV21-1 is a pseudogene locus. The CDR3 consists of 15 residues. The CDR3 coding sequence is TGTGCCAGCATCCCGGGACAGGGACGACCTACGAAGCAGTACTTC. This translates into CASIPGQGRPTKQYF.

The chain links TRBV9 to TRBJ2-5; D gene unclear. The CDR3 spans 14 residues. V gave up 3 bases and J gave up 5 bases, with 14 bases separating them. CDR1 and CDR2 from the germline V gene are SGDLS and YYNGEE. The CDR3 DNA reads as TGTGCCAGCAGCGGCCCTACTGTCGCCGAGACCCAGTACTTC. The encoded protein is CASSGPTVAETQYF.

This rearrangement joins TRBV25-1 to TRBJ2-7; 8 nucleotides line up with TRBD2. In germline, CDR1 is MGHDK, CDR2 SYGVNS. This CDR3 has 16 residues. Trimming cost V 2 bases and J 1 base; bases outside gene matches: 7. The CDR3 bases are TGTGCCAGCAGTGAACTGAGCGGGAGTCGTTCCTACGAGCAGTACTTC. Amino acids: CASSELSGSRSYEQYF.

This CDR3 is CASSPGVLDTQYF. For the CDR3, the DNA is TGTGCCAGCAGCCCAGGGGTGTTGGATACGCAGTATTTT. The chain joins TRBV9 to TRBJ2-3; weak D call: TRBD1 (6 bases). V was clipped by 4 bases and J by 6 bases, with 12 bases between them. The CDR3 runs to 13 residues. Per the germline V gene, CDR1 is SGDLS and CDR2 is YYNGEE.

This sequence joins TRBV9 and TRBJ1-4; 8 positions match TRBD1. Trimming took 4 bases from V and 7 from J; bases not matched to a gene: 9. The germline CDR1 and CDR2 sequences are SGDLS and YYNGEE. The CDR3 runs 15 residues. The CDR3: CASSPQGAPVEKLFF. The CDR3 region has the DNA TGTGCCAGCAGCCCTCAGGGGGCGCCGGTTGAAAAACTGTTTTTT.

This chain joins TRBV7-9 and TRBJ2-1; possibly TRBD1 for D (5 bases). The V end was cut by 3 bases, the J end by 1 base, with 7 bases between. Germline CDR1 is SEHNR and CDR2 is FQNEAQ (reference sequence). The CDR3 consists of 14 residues. The CDR3 spells CASSFPGSYNEQFF. CDR3 nucleotides: TGTGCCAGCAGCTTCCCAGGGTCCTACAATGAGCAGTTCTTC.

The rearrangement uses TRBV7-8 and TRBJ2-2; D is unclear. Germline-derived CDR1 and CDR2 are SGHVS and FQNEAQ. V was cut by 2 bases and J by 4 bases, with 5 bases left in between. The length of the CDR3 is 13 residues. Here the CDR3 DNA reads TGTGCCAGCAGCTTACGCGGCACCGGGGAGCTGTTTTTT. This encodes CASSLRGTGELFF.